The TCR beta chain described here comes from a study of tumor-infiltrating lymphocytes in primary liver carcinoma. Germline lookup yields CDR1 SQVTM and CDR2 ANQGSEA. Trimming cost V 5 bases and J 6 bases, with 16 bases left between them. This CDR3 is built from 13 residues. The study co-extracted DNA and RNA from roughly 20-30 mg of unsorted bulk tissue. As to this clonotype: The conserved closing phenylalanine or tryptophan is absent in this CDR3, likely reflecting a read error.

The input was around 0.5 ug total RNA; TCR beta cDNA was made from it with a constant-region primer. Three nested multiplex PCR rounds of slightly modified ARM-PCR generated TCR beta libraries. TRBV1-TRBV30 forward and Cbeta reverse primers drove the first two roughly 10-cycle rounds. TCRdb processed the multiplex PCR reads anew with MiXCR; each CDR3 protein has one entry. The table lists roughly 200,000 distinct CDR3 sequences, 85% of them singletons, with 15% to 20% in the top ten. This chain uses TRBV29-1 with TRBJ2-5; possibly TRBD1 or TRBD2 for D (5 bases each). The sequencing input was tumor tissue from primary liver carcinoma. The sequence was collected from a man aged 40-49 years with primary liver carcinoma and hepatitis B virus infection. CDR3 DNA sequence: TGCAGCGTTAAAAGGAGCGAGGGACAGACCCAGTACATC. Amino acids: CSVKRSEGQTQYI.